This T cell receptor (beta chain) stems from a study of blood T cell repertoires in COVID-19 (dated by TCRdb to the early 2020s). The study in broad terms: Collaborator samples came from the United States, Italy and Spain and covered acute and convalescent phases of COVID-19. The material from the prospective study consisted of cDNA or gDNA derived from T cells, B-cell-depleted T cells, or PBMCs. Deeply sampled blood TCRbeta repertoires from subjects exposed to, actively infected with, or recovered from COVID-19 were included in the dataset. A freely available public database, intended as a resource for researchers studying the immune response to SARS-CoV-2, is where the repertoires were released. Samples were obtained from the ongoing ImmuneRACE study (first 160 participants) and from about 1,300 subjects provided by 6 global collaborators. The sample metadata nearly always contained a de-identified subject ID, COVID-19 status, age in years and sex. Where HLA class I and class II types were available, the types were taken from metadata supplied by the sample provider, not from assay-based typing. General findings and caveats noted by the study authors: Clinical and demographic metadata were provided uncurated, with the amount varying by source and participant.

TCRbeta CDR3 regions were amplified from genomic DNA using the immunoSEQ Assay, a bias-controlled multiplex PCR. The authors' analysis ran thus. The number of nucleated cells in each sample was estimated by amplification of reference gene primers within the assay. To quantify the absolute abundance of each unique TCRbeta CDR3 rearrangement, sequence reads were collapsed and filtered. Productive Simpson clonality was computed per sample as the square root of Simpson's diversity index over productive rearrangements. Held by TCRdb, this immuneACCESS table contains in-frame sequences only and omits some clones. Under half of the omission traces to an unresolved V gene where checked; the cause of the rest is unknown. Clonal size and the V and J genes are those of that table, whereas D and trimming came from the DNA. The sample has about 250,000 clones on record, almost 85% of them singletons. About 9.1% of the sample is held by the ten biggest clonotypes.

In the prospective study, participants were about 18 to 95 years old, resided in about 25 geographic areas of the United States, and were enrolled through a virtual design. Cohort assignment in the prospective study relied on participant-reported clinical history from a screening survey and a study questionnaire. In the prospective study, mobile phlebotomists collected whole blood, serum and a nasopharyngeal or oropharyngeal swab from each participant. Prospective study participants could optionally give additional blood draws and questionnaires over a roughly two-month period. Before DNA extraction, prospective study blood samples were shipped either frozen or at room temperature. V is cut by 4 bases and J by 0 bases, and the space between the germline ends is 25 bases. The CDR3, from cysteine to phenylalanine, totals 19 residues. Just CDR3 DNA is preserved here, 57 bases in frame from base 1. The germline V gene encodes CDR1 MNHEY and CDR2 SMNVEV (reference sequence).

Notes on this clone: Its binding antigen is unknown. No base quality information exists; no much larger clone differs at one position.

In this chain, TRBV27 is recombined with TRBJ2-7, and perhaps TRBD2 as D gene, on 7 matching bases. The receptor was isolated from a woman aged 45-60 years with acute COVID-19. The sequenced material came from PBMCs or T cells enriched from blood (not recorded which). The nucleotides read TGTGCCAGCAGTTCACGGGGGCGGGGGACCATAAAATACTCCTACGAGCAGTACTTC. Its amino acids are CASSSRGRGTIKYSYEQYF.